Detailed here is one TCR beta chain. Its antigen is not identified. In germline, CDR1 is KGHSH, CDR2 LQKENI. The length of the CDR3 is 16 residues. V trimming: 1 base; J trimming: 4 bases; junction bases outside the gene matches: 4. Each CDR3 protein gets one entry after TCRdb re-called the 5' RACE reads with MiXCR. The data contain roughly 150,000 distinct CDR3 sequences, around 27% of them singletons. These data are taken from a study of T-cell memory formation after mild COVID-19. Overall study findings and caveats: Among contracting clones, CD4+ were mainly CM/EM and CD8+ enriched in EMRA.

The rearrangement uses TRBV18 and TRBJ2-6, with 7 positions matching TRBD1. The sequencing input was PBMCs or a T cell subset sorted from them (not recorded which). This clonotype was obtained from an adult woman who had mild COVID-19 (a few samples of this study predate the infection). Cell type and time point are not known. CDR3 in DNA: TGTGCCAGCTCACCACTTGAGGGGGCCGGGGCCAACGTCCTGACTTTC. Translating it yields CASSPLEGAGANVLTF. Full variable domain (rest looked up from reference TRBV18 and TRBJ2-6): NAGVMQNPRHLVRRRGQEARLRCSPMKGHSHVYWYRQLPEEGLKFMVYLQKENIIDESGMPKERFSAEFPKEGPSILRIQQVVRGDSAAYFCASSPLEGAGANVLTFGAGSRLTVL.